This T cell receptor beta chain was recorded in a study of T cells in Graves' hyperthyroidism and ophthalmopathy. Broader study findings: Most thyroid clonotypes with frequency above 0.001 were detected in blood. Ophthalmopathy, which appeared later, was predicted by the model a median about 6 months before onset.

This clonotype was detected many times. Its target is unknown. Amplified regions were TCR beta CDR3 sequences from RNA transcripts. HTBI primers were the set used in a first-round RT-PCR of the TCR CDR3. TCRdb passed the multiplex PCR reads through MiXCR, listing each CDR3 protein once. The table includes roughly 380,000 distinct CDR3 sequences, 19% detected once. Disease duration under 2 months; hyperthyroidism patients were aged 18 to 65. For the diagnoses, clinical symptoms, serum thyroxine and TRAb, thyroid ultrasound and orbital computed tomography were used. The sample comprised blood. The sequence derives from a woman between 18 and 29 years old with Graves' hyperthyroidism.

CDR3 protein: CATTENSNQPQHF. The CDR3 bases are TGTGCTACGACCGAGAATAGCAATCAGCCCCAGCATTTT. V and J are TRBV7-2 and TRBJ1-5; D call uncertain. The CDR3 runs 13 residues. Germline lookup yields CDR1 SGHTA and CDR2 FQGNSA.